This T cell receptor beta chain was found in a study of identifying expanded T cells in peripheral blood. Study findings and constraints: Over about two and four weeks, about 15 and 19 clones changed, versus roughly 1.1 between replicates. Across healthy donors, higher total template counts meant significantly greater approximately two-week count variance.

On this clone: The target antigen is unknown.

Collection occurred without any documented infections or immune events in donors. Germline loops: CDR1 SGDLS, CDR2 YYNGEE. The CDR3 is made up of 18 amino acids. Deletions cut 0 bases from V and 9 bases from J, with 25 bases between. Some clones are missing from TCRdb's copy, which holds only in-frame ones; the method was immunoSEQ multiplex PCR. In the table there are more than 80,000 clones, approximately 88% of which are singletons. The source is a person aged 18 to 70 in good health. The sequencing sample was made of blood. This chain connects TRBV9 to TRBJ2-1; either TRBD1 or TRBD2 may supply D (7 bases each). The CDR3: CASSVDARGGGAGAEQFF. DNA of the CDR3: TGTGCCAGCAGCGTAGATGCTAGGGGAGGGGGCGCCGGAGCTGAGCAGTTCTTC.